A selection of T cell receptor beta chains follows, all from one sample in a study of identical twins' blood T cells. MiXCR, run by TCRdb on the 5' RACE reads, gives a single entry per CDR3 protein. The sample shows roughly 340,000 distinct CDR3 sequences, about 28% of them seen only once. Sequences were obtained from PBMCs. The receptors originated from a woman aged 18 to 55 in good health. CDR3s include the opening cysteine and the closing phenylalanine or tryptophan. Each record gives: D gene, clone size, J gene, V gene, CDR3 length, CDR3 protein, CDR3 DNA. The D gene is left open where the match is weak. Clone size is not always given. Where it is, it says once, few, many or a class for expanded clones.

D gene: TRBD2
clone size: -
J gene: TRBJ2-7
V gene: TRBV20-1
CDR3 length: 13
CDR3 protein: CSALLAGTGEQYF
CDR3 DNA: TGCAGTGCTTTACTAGCGGGGACGGGGGAGCAGTACTTC

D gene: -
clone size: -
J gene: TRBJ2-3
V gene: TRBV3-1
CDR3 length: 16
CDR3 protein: CASSPRIQGSTDTQYF
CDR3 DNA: TGTGCCAGCAGCCCCCGCATACAGGGCAGCACAGATACGCAGTATTTT

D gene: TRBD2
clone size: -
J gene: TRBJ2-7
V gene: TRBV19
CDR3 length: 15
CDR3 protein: CASSWEGLGEYEQYF
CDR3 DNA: TGTGCCAGTAGCTGGGAAGGACTAGGGGAGTACGAGCAGTACTTC

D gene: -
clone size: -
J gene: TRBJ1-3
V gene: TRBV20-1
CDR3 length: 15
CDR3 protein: CSARDIRDNGNTIYF
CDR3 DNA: TGCAGTGCTAGAGACATTCGGGACAACGGAAACACCATATATTTT

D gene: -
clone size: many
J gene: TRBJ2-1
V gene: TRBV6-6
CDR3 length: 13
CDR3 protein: CASSYGDYNEQFF
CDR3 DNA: TGTGCCAGCAGTTACGGAGACTACAATGAGCAGTTCTTC

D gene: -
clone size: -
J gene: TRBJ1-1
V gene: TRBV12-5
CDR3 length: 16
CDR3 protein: CASGLAVMVDWTEAFF
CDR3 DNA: TGTGCTAGTGGTTTGGCCGTAATGGTCGACTGGACTGAAGCTTTCTTT

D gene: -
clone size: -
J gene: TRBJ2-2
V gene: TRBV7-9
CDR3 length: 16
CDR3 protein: CASSLGIAEVTVELFF
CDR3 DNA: TGTGCCAGCAGCTTAGGAATAGCGGAGGTCACCGTGGAGCTGTTTTTT

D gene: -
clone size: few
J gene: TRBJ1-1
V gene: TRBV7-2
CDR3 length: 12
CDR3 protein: CAGVFMNTEAFF
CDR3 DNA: TGTGCCGGGGTATTCATGAACACTGAAGCTTTCTTT

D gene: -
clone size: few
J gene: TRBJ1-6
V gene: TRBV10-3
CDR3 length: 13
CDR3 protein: CAISGQVDSPLHF
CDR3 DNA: TGTGCCATCAGTGGACAGGTGGATTCACCCCTCCACTTT

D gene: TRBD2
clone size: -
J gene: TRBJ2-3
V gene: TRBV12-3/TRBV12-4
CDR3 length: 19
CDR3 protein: CASSLRPSGGPYSTDTQYF
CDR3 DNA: TGTGCCAGCAGTCTAAGGCCTAGCGGGGGCCCCTATAGCACAGATACGCAGTATTTT

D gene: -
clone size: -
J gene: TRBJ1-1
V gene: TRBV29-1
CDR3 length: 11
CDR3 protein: CSGQKNTEAFF
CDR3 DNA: TGCAGCGGACAGAAGAACACTGAAGCTTTCTTT

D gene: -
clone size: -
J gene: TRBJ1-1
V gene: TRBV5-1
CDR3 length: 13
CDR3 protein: CASSNLDSFAAFF
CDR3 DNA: TGCGCCAGCAGCAACTTGGACAGCTTTGCAGCTTTCTTT

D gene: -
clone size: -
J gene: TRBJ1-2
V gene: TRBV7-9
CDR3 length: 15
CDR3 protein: CASSLIARENYGYTF
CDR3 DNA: TGTGCCAGCAGCTTAATCGCCAGGGAAAACTATGGCTACACCTTC

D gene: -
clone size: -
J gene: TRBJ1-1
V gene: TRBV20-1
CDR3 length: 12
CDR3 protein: CSARDRWTEAFF
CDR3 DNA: TGCAGTGCTAGAGATAGGTGGACTGAAGCTTTCTTT

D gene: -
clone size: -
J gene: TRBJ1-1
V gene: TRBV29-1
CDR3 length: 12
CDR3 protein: CSVVQGRTEASF
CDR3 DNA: TGCAGCGTTGTGCAGGGGAGGACTGAAGCTTCCTTT

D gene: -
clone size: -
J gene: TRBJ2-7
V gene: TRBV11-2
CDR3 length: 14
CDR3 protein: CASSLGPDPYEQYF
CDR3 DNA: TGTGCCAGCAGCTTAGGCCCAGACCCCTACGAGCAGTACTTC

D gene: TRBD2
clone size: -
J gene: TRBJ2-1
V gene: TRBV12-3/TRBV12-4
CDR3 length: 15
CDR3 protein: CASRSTSGGSYEQFF
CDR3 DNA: TGTGCCAGCAGATCTACTAGCGGTGGCTCTTATGAGCAGTTCTTC

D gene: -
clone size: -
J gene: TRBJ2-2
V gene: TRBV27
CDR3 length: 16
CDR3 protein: CASSPGLTSNAGELFF
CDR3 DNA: TGTGCCAGCAGTCCCGGACTTACATCGAACGCCGGGGAGCTGTTTTTT

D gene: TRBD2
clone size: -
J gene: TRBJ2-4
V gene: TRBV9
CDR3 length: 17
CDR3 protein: CASSSPGTSGSKDIQYF
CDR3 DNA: TGTGCCAGCAGCTCCCCCGGGACTAGCGGGAGTAAGGACATTCAGTACTTC

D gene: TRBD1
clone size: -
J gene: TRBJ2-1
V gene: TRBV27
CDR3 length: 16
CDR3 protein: CASSYEQGIAYNEQFF
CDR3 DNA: TGTGCCAGCAGTTACGAACAGGGGATAGCCTACAATGAGCAGTTCTTC

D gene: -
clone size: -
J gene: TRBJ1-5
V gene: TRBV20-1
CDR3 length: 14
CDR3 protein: CSARLGLSNQPQHF
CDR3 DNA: TGCAGTGCTAGACTGGGGTTAAGCAATCAGCCCCAGCATTTT

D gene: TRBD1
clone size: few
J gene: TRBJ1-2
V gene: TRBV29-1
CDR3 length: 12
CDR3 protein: CSVERTGQGYTF
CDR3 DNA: TGCAGCGTTGAGCGGACAGGGCAAGGCTACACCTTC

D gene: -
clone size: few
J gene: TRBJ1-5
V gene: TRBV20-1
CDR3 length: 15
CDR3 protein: CSARDGTVSNQPQHF
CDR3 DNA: TGCAGTGCTAGAGATGGGACGGTAAGCAATCAGCCCCAGCATTTT

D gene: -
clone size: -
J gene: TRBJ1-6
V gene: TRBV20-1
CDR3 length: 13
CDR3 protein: CSAKHSQNSPLHF
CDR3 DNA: TGCAGTGCTAAGCACAGCCAGAATTCACCCCTCCACTTT

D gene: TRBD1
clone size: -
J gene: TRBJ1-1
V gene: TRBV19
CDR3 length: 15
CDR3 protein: CASSIPRGARTEAFF
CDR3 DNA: TGTGCCAGTAGTATACCCAGGGGGGCGAGGACTGAAGCTTTCTTT

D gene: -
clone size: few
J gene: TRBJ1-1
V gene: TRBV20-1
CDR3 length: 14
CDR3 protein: CSAPWRGPNTEAFF
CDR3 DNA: TGCAGTGCGCCATGGCGGGGGCCGAACACTGAAGCTTTCTTT

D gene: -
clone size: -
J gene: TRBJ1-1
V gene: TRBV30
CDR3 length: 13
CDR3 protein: CAWSKGYPPEAFF
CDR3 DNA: TGTGCCTGGAGTAAAGGGTATCCTCCTGAAGCTTTCTTT

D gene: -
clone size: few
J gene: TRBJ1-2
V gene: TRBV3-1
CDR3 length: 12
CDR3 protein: CASSQGVGGYTF
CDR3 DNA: TGTGCCAGCAGCCAAGGAGTGGGTGGCTACACCTTC

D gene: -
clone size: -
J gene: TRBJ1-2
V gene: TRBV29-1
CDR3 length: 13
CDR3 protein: CSVVPPLSPGYTF
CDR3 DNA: TGCAGCGTTGTTCCCCCGTTGAGCCCCGGCTACACCTTC

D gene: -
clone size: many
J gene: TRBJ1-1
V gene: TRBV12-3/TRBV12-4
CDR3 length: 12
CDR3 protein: CASSHMNTEAFF
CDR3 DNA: TGTGCCAGCAGTCACATGAACACTGAAGCTTTCTTT

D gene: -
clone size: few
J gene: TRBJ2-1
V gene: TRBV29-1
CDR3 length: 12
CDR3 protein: CSVLEPGSEQFF
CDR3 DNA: TGCAGCGTTTTAGAGCCCGGGAGTGAGCAGTTCTTC

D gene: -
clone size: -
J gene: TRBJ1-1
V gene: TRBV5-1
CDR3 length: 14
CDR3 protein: CASRSTTGAGEAFF
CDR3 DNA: TGCGCCAGCAGGTCGACAACTGGGGCCGGTGAAGCTTTCTTT

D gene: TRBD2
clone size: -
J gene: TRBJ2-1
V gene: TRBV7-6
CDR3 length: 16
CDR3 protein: CASSSQGTSVYNEQFF
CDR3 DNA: TGTGCCAGCAGCTCCCAAGGGACTAGCGTCTACAATGAGCAGTTCTTC

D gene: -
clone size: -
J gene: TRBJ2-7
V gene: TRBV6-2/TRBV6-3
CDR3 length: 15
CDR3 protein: CASSYGEGFSYEQYF
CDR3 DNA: TGTGCCAGCAGTTACGGCGAAGGGTTTTCCTACGAGCAGTACTTC

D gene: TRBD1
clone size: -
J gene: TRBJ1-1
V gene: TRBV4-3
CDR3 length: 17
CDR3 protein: CASSHADRGRGNTEAFF
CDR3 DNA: TGCGCCAGCAGCCATGCCGACAGGGGGAGAGGGAACACTGAAGCTTTCTTT

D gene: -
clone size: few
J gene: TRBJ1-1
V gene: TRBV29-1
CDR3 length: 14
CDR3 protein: CSVGGGGGYPEAFF
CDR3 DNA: TGCAGCGTTGGCGGAGGGGGGGGGTACCCTGAAGCTTTCTTT

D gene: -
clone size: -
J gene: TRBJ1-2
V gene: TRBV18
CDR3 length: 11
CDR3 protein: CASSRDGGYTF
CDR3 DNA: TGTGCCAGCTCCCGGGACGGTGGCTACACCTTC

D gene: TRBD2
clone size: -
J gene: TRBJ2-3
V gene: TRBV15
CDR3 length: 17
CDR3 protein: CATSRAQPSGSTDTQYF
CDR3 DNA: TGTGCCACCAGCAGAGCTCAACCTAGCGGGAGCACAGATACGCAGTATTTT

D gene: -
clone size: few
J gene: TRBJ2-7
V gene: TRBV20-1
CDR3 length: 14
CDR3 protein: CSATSGQTVDEQYF
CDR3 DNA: TGCAGTGCTACCTCCGGACAAACCGTAGACGAGCAGTACTTC

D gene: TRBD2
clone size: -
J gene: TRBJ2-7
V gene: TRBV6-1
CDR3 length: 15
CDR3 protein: CASSEHTSGSYEQYF
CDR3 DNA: TGTGCCAGCAGTGAACATACTAGCGGGAGCTACGAGCAGTACTTC

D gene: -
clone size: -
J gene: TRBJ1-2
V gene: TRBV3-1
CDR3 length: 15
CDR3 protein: CASSQVGQGYYGYTF
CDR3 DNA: TGTGCCAGCAGCCAAGTGGGGCAGGGGTACTATGGCTACACCTTC

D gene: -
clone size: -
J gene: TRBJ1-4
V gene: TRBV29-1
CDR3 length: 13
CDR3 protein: CSVVTGVDEKLFF
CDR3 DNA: TGCAGCGTTGTAACAGGCGTGGATGAAAAACTGTTTTTT

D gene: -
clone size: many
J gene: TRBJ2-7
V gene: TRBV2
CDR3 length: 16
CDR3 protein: CASSAYTAGSSYEQYF
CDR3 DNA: TGTGCCAGCAGTGCCTACACGGCTGGGAGCTCCTACGAGCAGTACTTC

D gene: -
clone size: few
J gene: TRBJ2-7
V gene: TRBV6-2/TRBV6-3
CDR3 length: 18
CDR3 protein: CAIDSARFDLTPTYEQYF
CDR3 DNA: TGTGCCATCGACTCGGCGAGATTCGACCTGACTCCAACCTACGAGCAGTACTTC

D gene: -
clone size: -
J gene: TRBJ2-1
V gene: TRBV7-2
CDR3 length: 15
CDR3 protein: CASSLAFLSYNEQFF
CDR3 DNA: TGTGCCAGCAGCTTAGCGTTTTTGTCGTACAATGAGCAGTTCTTC

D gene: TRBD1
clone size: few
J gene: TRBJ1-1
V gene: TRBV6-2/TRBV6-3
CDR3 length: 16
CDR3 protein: CASSGDRGTMNTEAFF
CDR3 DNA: TGTGCCAGCAGTGGCGACAGGGGAACCATGAACACTGAAGCTTTCTTT

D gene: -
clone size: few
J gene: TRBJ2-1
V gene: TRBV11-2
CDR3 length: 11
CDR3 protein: CASSLGFQQFF
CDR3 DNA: TGTGCCAGCAGCTTAGGGTTTCAGCAGTTCTTC

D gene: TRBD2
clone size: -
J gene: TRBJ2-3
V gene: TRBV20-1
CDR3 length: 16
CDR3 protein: CSATPGLSGFTDTQYF
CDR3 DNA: TGCAGTGCTACGCCGGGACTATCGGGATTCACAGATACGCAGTATTTT

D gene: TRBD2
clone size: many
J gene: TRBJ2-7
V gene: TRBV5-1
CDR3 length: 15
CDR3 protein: CASSGLSGRAYEQYF
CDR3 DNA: TGCGCCAGTTCGGGTTTAAGCGGGAGAGCCTACGAGCAGTACTTC

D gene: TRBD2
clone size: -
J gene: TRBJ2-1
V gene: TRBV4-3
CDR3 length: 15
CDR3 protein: CASSQQRLAGDEQFF
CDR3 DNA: TGCGCCAGCAGCCAGCAGAGACTAGCGGGTGATGAGCAGTTCTTC

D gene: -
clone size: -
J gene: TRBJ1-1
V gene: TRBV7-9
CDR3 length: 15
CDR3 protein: CASSPPGAANTEAFF
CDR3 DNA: TGTGCCAGCAGCCCTCCCGGGGCCGCAAACACTGAAGCTTTCTTT

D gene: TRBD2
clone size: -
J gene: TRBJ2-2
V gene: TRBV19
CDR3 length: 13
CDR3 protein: CATGREFGGELFF
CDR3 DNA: TGTGCCACCGGGCGGGAGTTTGGCGGGGAGCTGTTTTTT

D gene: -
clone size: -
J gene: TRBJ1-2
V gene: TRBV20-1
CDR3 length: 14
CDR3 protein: CSAFGTPNPDGYTF
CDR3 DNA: TGCAGTGCCTTTGGGACGCCTAATCCGGATGGCTACACCTTC

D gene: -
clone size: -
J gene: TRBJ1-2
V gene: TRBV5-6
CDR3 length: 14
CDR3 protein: CASSLGTGIYGYTF
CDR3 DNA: TGTGCCAGCAGCTTGGGGACGGGGATCTATGGCTACACCTTC

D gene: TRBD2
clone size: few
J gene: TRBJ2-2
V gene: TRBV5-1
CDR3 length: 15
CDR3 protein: CASRRGGPNTGELFF
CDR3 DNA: TGCGCCAGCAGACGCGGGGGGCCGAACACCGGGGAGCTGTTTTTT

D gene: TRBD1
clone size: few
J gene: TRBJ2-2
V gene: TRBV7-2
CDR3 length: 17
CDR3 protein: CASSLVNPRQGAGELFF
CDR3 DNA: TGTGCCAGCAGCTTAGTAAACCCTCGACAGGGGGCCGGGGAGCTGTTTTTT

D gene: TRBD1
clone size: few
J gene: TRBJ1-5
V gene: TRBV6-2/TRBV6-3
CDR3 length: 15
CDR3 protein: CASRSTGGGNQPQHF
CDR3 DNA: TGTGCCAGCAGGAGTACAGGGGGCGGCAATCAGCCCCAGCATTTT